Listed below are T cell receptor beta chains from one sample, sequenced in a study of T and B cells in COVID-19 patients. TCRdb analysed the multiplex PCR reads with MiXCR anew, one entry per CDR3 protein. Of 5,500 to 8,000 distinct CDR3 sequences listed, roughly 34% are singletons. Specimen: blood. These receptors were taken from a human donor who had recovered from COVID-19. The CDR3 runs from the conserved cysteine through the conserved F or W. The D gene is left open where the match is weak. Size values are once, few and many counts, or a class for expanded clones, and some rows have none.

j_gene | d_gene | abundance | v_gene | CDR3nt | CDR3aa
TRBJ2-3 | NA | few | TRBV12-3/TRBV12-4 | TGTGCCAGCAGTTTATGGGCTAGCGAGGCTACGCAGTATTTT | CASSLWASEATQYF
TRBJ1-3 | NA | few | TRBV7-6 | TGTGCCAGCAGCTTAGCGCCCATGGGAGGAAACACCATATATTTT | CASSLAPMGGNTIYF
TRBJ1-1 | NA | few | TRBV5-1 | TGCGCCAGCAGCGAGGCCACTGAAGCTTTCTTT | CASSEATEAFF
TRBJ2-6 | NA | few | TRBV10-3 | TGTGCCATCAGTGAGTCGTATGGCTCTGGGGCCAACGTCCTGACTTTC | CAISESYGSGANVLTF
TRBJ2-2 | NA | medium-sized | TRBV19 | TGTGCCAGTAGTATGTGGCAGGGCAACACCGGGGAGCTGTTTTTT | CASSMWQGNTGELFF
TRBJ2-5 | NA | NA | TRBV5-1 | TGCGCCAGCAGCTACTTGACACCTGAATACAGCCAAGAGACCCAGTACTTC | CASSYLTPEYSQETQYF
TRBJ2-3 | NA | NA | TRBV6-2/TRBV6-3 | TGTGCCAGCAGTCTCAGGGGTATCACAGATACGCAGTATTTT | CASSLRGITDTQYF
TRBJ2-2 | TRBD1 | few | TRBV6-2/TRBV6-3 | TGTGCCAGCAGTTACCCTCGGACAGGGGGGCGGGACACCGGGGAGCTGTTTTTT | CASSYPRTGGRDTGELFF
TRBJ2-6 | TRBD1 | few | TRBV10-3 | TGTGCCATCAGTGATATCGACAGGGTTGCCAACGTCCTGACTTTC | CAISDIDRVANVLTF
TRBJ1-2 | NA | few | TRBV5-6 | TGTGCCAGCAGCTCCCTGTTCCGGGATGGCTACACCTTC | CASSSLFRDGYTF
TRBJ2-5 | TRBD2 | NA | TRBV20-1 | TGCAGTGCTAGGACGGGACTAGCGGGGGGAATTTCGGAGACCCAGTACTTC | CSARTGLAGGISETQYF